The 2 T cell receptor beta chains in this list originate from one sample, sequenced in a study of shared clonotypes between healthy human individuals. The assay was immunoSEQ multiplex PCR, and TCRdb's table has in-frame clones only and misses some. This table holds about 770,000 clones, over 60% found once. The specimen sequenced was memory CD4+ T cells sorted from blood. The subset here: CD45RA-negative fraction. The receptors shown here come from a woman under 40 in good health.

The chain combines TRBV28 with TRBJ1-4, with 8 bases identical to TRBD1. Trimming removed 5 bases from V and 5 bases from J; junction bases left unmatched: 4. CDR1 is MDHEN and CDR2 is SYDVKM in the germline V gene. The CDR3 is 14 amino acids. CDR3 coding DNA: TGTGCCAGCAGTGACAGGGGACTCAATGAAAAACTGTTTTTT. Translating it yields CASSDRGLNEKLFF.

CDR3 DNA: TGCGCCAGCAGCTTGAGCAGGGGCCTCGAGCAGTACTTC. Its protein product is CASSLSRGLEQYF. This rearrangement joins TRBV5-1 to TRBJ2-7, with a tentative D call TRBD1 (6 bases). CDR3 size: 13 residues. Germline assignment: CDR1 SGHRS and CDR2 YFSETQ. V dropped 1 base and J dropped 6 bases, with 11 bases sitting between them. Full variable domain (remainder filled in from reference TRBV5-1 and TRBJ2-7): KAGVTQTPRYLIKTRGQQVTLSCSPISGHRSVSWYQQTPGQGLQFLFEYFSETQRNKGNFPGRFSGRQFSNSRSEMNVSTLELGDSALYLCASSLSRGLEQYFGPGTRLTVT.